The 30 T cell receptor beta chains presented below share a single source sample, sequenced in a study of Ad26.COV2.S vaccination and SARS-CoV-2 variants. Here immunoSEQ multiplex PCR was the method, and the copy in TCRdb shows in-frame clones only, minus some. Of about 400,000 clones listed, about nine tenths are singletons. Treatment described: some 20 received Ad26.COV2.S at low or high dose, single or two shots; 5 received placebo; per-sample allocation not given. Samples analyzed were those drawn on day 63 after the first vaccine or placebo injection. The source was peripheral blood, collected in a trial of Ad26.COV2.S vaccine versus placebo. Receptor source: a person between 18 and 59 years old who received the Ad26.COV2.S COVID-19 vaccine or a placebo.

This chain joins TRBV6-1 and TRBJ1-2; a weak D match, TRBD1 (5 bases). V was pared by 1 base and J by 8 bases, with 14 bases between. CDR1 and CDR2 (germline): MNHNS, SASEGT. This CDR3 is 14 amino acids long. The CDR3 reads CASSEGTLLGGYTF. The CDR3 nucleotides are TGTGCCAGCAGTGAAGGGACATTATTGGGGGGCTACACCTTC.

This clone appeared once. V and J are TRBV2 and TRBJ2-1, with 10 bases aligning to TRBD2. The CDR3 has 15 residues. With V trimmed by 1 base and J by 5 bases, 2 bases remained unmatched. Germline CDR1 is SNHLY and CDR2 is FYNNEI. The chain's CDR3 is CASSEGLAGDNEQFF. The CDR3, as DNA: TGTGCCAGCAGTGAAGGTCTAGCGGGAGACAATGAGCAGTTCTTC.

The chain recombines TRBV19 with TRBJ2-3; maybe TRBD1 (5 bases). Trimming left V 7 bases short and J 4 bases short, with 15 bases between. The CDR3 covers 14 residues. Germline CDR1 reads LNHDA; CDR2 reads SQIVND (reference sequence). CDR3 sequence: CASTRTRSSDTQYF. CDR3 coding DNA: TGTGCCAGTACCCGGACAAGGAGCTCAGATACGCAGTATTTT.

V is TRBV28 and J is TRBJ2-2; D might be TRBD2 (5 bases). V shed 1 base and J shed 5 bases, with 14 bases lying between them. Per the germline V gene, CDR1 is MDHEN and CDR2 is SYDVKM. This CDR3 is built from 16 residues. The CDR3 loop reads CASSLFPGLLTGELFF. CDR3 nucleotides: TGTGCCAGCAGTTTATTCCCCGGACTCCTAACCGGGGAGCTGTTTTTT.

The genes are TRBV28 and TRBJ2-7, with D perhaps TRBD2 (6 bases). V gave up 6 bases and J gave up 6 bases, with 9 bases separating them. Germline lookup yields CDR1 MDHEN and CDR2 SYDVKM. The CDR3 is 11 amino acids. The CDR3 region is CASRGGSEQYF. The CDR3 DNA follows: TGTGCCAGCAGGGGGGGATCCGAGCAGTACTTC.

This chain uses TRBV28 with TRBJ1-5; D is uncertain. This CDR3 has 12 residues. V lost 5 bases, J lost 4 bases, and 6 bases lay in between. Germline CDR1 reads MDHEN; CDR2 reads SYDVKM. The CDR3 bases are TGTGCCAGCAGTACCAATAATCAGCCCCAGCATTTT. As protein: CASSTNNQPQHF.

This clone has just a few counts. The J gene is TRBJ2-2, the V gene TRBV19, with 9 bases fitting TRBD2. Germline trimming cut 5 bases from V and 7 bases from J; bases unmatched to any gene: 8. Germline CDR1 is LNHDA and CDR2 is SQIVND (reference sequence). This CDR3 is built from 15 residues. The CDR3 region has the DNA TGTGCCAGTAGTTGGTCTAGCGGGAAACACGGGGAGCTGTTTTTT. It translates to CASSWSSGKHGELFF.

The genes are TRBV19 and TRBJ2-7, with 11 bases lining up with TRBD2. Germline-derived CDR1 and CDR2 are LNHDA and SQIVND (reference sequence). V gave up 1 base and J gave up 1 base; unmatched junction bases: 3. The CDR3 is made up of 16 amino acids. The CDR3 region is CASSIGLAGFSYEQYF. CDR3 nucleotide sequence: TGTGCCAGTAGTATAGGACTAGCGGGATTTTCCTACGAGCAGTACTTC.

This chain joins TRBV20-1 and TRBJ2-3; 7 bases match TRBD1. From germline, CDR1 is DFQATT and CDR2 SNEGSKA (reference sequence). Trimming at V came to 5 bases and at J to 9 bases, leaving 2 bases not matched to a gene. The CDR3 runs to 10 residues. The CDR3 sequence is CSASTGTQYF. CDR3 bases: TGCAGTGCTTCGACAGGGACGCAGTATTTT.

A word on this clone: Other DNA sequences from this sample encode an identical CDR3 as well. V usage is TRBV12-3 or TRBV12-4 and J usage is TRBJ1-5; D call uncertain. The V end was cut by 2 bases, the J end by 7 bases, with 6 bases between. This CDR3 has 12 amino acids. CDR3 protein: CASSLSGQPQHF. For the CDR3, the DNA is TGTGCCAGCAGTTTATCGGGACAGCCCCAGCATTTT.

V usage is TRBV7-9 and J usage is TRBJ2-2, with unresolved D. The CDR3 has 13 residues. CDR1 and CDR2 (germline): SEHNR, FQNEAQ (reference sequence). V lost 4 bases and J lost 6, with 9 bases in between. CDR3 in amino acids: CASSSASPGELFF. The CDR3 nucleotides are TGTGCCAGCAGCTCCGCTTCCCCCGGGGAGCTGTTTTTT. Full variable domain (outside the CDR3, taken from reference TRBV7-9 and TRBJ2-2): DTGVSQNPRHKITKRGQNVTFRCDPISEHNRLYWYRQTLGQGPEFLTYFQNEAQLEKSRLLSDRFSAERPKGSFSTLEIQRTEQGDSAMYLCASSSASPGELFFGEGSRLTVL.

The rearrangement links TRBV5-5 to TRBJ2-1; the D is unclear. Germline lookup yields CDR1 SGHKS and CDR2 YYEKEE (reference sequence). V was trimmed by 0 bases and J by 0 bases, leaving 7 bases between them. The length of the CDR3 is 15 residues. DNA for the CDR3: TGTGCCAGCAGCTTGGCTGGGGACTCCTACAATGAGCAGTTCTTC. Amino acid sequence: CASSLAGDSYNEQFF.

This clone has just one count. The rearrangement joins TRBV30 to TRBJ2-1, with D uncertain. In germline, CDR1 is GTSNPN, CDR2 SVGIG (reference sequence). The CDR3 length is 11 residues. V was pared by 5 bases and J by 11 bases, with 13 bases between. The CDR3 DNA sequence: TGTGCCTGGGCCGGGTCCTTTCAGCAGTTCTTC. Translated: CAWAGSFQQFF.

The rearrangement links TRBV19 to TRBJ2-7; weak D call: TRBD2 (6 bases). V dropped 1 base and J dropped 0 bases, with 13 bases sitting between them. The CDR3 is made up of 16 amino acids. The germline V gene has CDR1 LNHDA and CDR2 SQIVND (reference sequence). CDR3 amino acids: CASSIGRGRDSYEQYF. The CDR3 DNA is TGTGCCAGTAGTATAGGGCGGGGACGGGACTCCTACGAGCAGTACTTC.

The J gene is TRBJ2-1, the V gene TRBV27; 7 bases are a match to TRBD2. The CDR3 runs 16 residues. Germline trimming cut 2 bases from V and 1 base from J; bases unmatched to any gene: 5. CDR1 MNHEY and CDR2 SMNVEV come from the germline V gene (reference sequence). The CDR3 region is CASSLGGSGSYNEQFF. DNA for the CDR3: TGTGCCAGCAGTTTAGGCGGGAGCGGGTCCTACAATGAGCAGTTCTTC.

This chain connects TRBV9 to TRBJ1-2, with TRBD1 matching 7 bases. Germline V lookup: CDR1 SGDLS, CDR2 YYNGEE. There are 15 residues in the CDR3. V lost 10 bases to trimming and J lost 0 bases; unmatched junction nucleotides: 12. The CDR3 is CARGGGDSPNYGYTF. As DNA, the CDR3 is TGTGCCCGCGGCGGGGGGGACAGCCCTAACTATGGCTACACCTTC.

This clone was detected only a few times. The sample holds other DNA sequences that translate to the same CDR3. The CDR3 nucleotides are TGTGCCAGCAGTTTTCGGGGGAACACTGAAGCTTTCTTT. This codes for CASSFRGNTEAFF. V gene TRBV28 combines with J gene TRBJ1-1; D is unclear. The germline CDR1 and CDR2 sequences are MDHEN and SYDVKM. The CDR3 is 13 residues long. The ends were cut back, 3 bases at V and 1 base at J, with 6 bases in the middle.

The rearrangement joins TRBV29-1 to TRBJ1-2; 8 bases agree with TRBD1. V shed 3 bases, J shed 4 bases, and the junction held 7 bases outside the gene matches. In germline, CDR1 is SQVTM, CDR2 ANQGSEA. The CDR3 runs to 14 residues. The DNA of the CDR3 is TGCAGCGTTGATATGGCAGGGGGCGCCTATGGCTACACCTTC. Protein: CSVDMAGGAYGYTF.

V and J are TRBV2 and TRBJ2-5; 8 nucleotides align to TRBD1. CDR3 length: 14 residues. Germline trimming cut 6 bases from V and 5 bases from J; bases unmatched to any gene: 8. CDR1 and CDR2 from the germline V gene are SNHLY and FYNNEI. The CDR3 DNA follows: TGTGCCAGCAGGAGCCCAGGGGGCGCGGAGACCCAGTACTTC. Its translation: CASRSPGGAETQYF.

The rearrangement uses TRBV28 and TRBJ2-7; D is possibly TRBD2 (6 bases). CDR1 and CDR2 (germline): MDHEN, SYDVKM. The V end lost 5 bases, the J end lost 12 bases, and 17 bases lay between the germline ends. The CDR3 spans 12 residues. For the CDR3, the DNA is TGTGCCAGCAGTCGGGGGACCTCGCCCCCGTACTTC. Translated: CASSRGTSPPYF.

The J gene is TRBJ2-6, the V gene TRBV5-8; TRBD1 matches at 7 bases. The CDR3 contains 16 residues. V trimming: 8 bases; J trimming: 2 bases; junction bases outside the gene matches: 10. CDR1 and CDR2 (germline): SGHTS, YDEGEE. In DNA form, the CDR3 reads TGTGCCAGAGGTGTCAGGGGGAAGGCTGGGGCCAACGTCCTGACTTTC. Translated, it gives CARGVRGKAGANVLTF.

The rearrangement links TRBV6-6 to TRBJ1-4, with TRBD1 as a possible D gene (5 bases). Between the trimmed V and J ends, which lost 5 bases and 8 bases, there was a span of 15 bases. The CDR3 consists of 14 residues. Germline lookup yields CDR1 MNHNY and CDR2 SVGAGI (reference sequence). CDR3 protein: CASSTGQVREKLFF. CDR3 DNA: TGTGCCAGCAGTACGGGGCAGGTCCGAGAAAAACTGTTTTTT.

This chain connects TRBV20-1 to TRBJ1-1; D remains ambiguous. Germline V gene data show CDR1 as DFQATT and CDR2 as SNEGSKA (reference sequence). Trimming took off 4 bases at V and 8 bases at J, with 11 bases between the two ends. The CDR3 sequence is 11 residues long. CDR3 in DNA: TGCAGTGCTACGAACGGGCGGGAAGCTTTCTTT. Translated, it gives CSATNGREAFF.

This clone was observed once. This sequence joins TRBV19 and TRBJ1-5; no reliable D call. Germline V CDR1 and CDR2: LNHDA, SQIVND (reference sequence). The CDR3 runs to 13 residues. Trimming shortened V by 7 bases and J by 4 bases, and 11 bases separated the two germline ends. The CDR3 sequence is CASNGFGNQPQHF. The CDR3 bases are TGTGCCAGTAATGGTTTCGGTAATCAGCCCCAGCATTTT.

The CDR3 coding sequence is TGTGCCAGCAGCCGTTCAGGGGGCTTGAAAAAACTGTTTTTT. This codes for CASSRSGGLKKLFF. J is TRBJ1-4 and V is TRBV7-6; TRBD1 agrees at 8 bases. This CDR3 contains 14 residues. V lost 5 bases to trimming and J lost 9 bases; unmatched junction nucleotides: 8. Germline V lookup: CDR1 SGHVS, CDR2 FNYEAQ.

The chain joins TRBV21-1 to TRBJ2-6; TRBD1, the table's D call, was not compared with the DNA. TRBV21-1 is recorded as a pseudogene. The CDR3 extends over 18 amino acids. CDR3 in DNA: TGTGCCAGCAGCTCTCACAGGGGGCGCGCCACTGGGGCCAACGTCCTGACTTTC. Its translation is CASSSHRGRATGANVLTF.

The chain couples TRBV9 to TRBJ2-3; 8 bases align to TRBD2. The junction had 3 bases not matched to a gene; V was cut back by 0 bases and J by 3 bases. Germline lookup yields CDR1 SGDLS and CDR2 YYNGEE. This CDR3 is 15 amino acids long. CDR3 sequence reads: CASSVVGLATDTQYF. The DNA of the CDR3 is TGTGCCAGCAGCGTAGTTGGACTAGCAACAGATACGCAGTATTTT.

This chain connects TRBV11-1 to TRBJ2-7; D is unclear. CDR1 is SGHAT and CDR2 is FQDESV in the germline V gene (reference sequence). This CDR3 has 15 residues. V was cut by 4 bases and J by 0 bases, with 13 bases left in between. The CDR3 spells CASSSRQRGSYEQYF. As DNA, the CDR3 is TGTGCCAGCAGCTCCAGGCAGAGAGGCTCCTACGAGCAGTACTTC.

In regard to this clone: The same CDR3 also results from other DNA sequences found in this sample. The J gene is TRBJ2-1, the V gene TRBV27; D may correspond to TRBD1 or TRBD2 (5 bases each). The germline V gene encodes CDR1 MNHEY and CDR2 SMNVEV (reference sequence). Trimming removed 4 bases from V and 2 bases from J, with 9 bases in between. The CDR3 extends over 14 amino acids. For the CDR3, the DNA is TGTGCCAGCAGTTACGGGACGGCCTACAATGAGCAGTTCTTC. It codes for CASSYGTAYNEQFF.

V and J are TRBV18 and TRBJ2-5, with 8 positions matching TRBD1. The CDR3 is 14 residues long. Germline V lookup: CDR1 KGHSH, CDR2 LQKENI. Germline trimming cut 5 bases from V and 3 bases from J; bases unmatched to any gene: 5. Written as DNA, the CDR3 is TGTGCCAGCTCAGCCTACAGGGGGAAAGAGACCCAGTACTTC. This sequence encodes CASSAYRGKETQYF.